This T cell receptor (beta chain) was sequenced during a study of blood T cell repertoires in COVID-19. About the research overall: Samples of COVID-19 (acute and convalescent) were obtained from the United States, Italy and Spain.

Seattle's cohort entered during active infection and was followed longitudinally. There are 16 residues in the CDR3. J was trimmed by 0 bases and V by 2 bases; bases with no gene match: 4. Per germline, CDR1 SGHRS and CDR2 YFSETQ. Some clones are missing from TCRdb's copy, which holds only in-frame ones; the method was immunoSEQ multiplex PCR. The profile shows about 410,000 clones, 89% of them singletons. Sequencing input: peripheral blood. The receptor's source is a woman between 40 and 50 years old with COVID-19, enrolled during active disease. V usage is TRBV5-1 and J usage is TRBJ2-3; 9 bases fit TRBD2. The CDR3 region is CASSFLAGTSTDTQYF. CDR3 nucleotide sequence: TGCGCCAGCAGCTTCCTAGCGGGGACTAGCACAGATACGCAGTATTTT.